This note documents a single T cell receptor beta chain sequence. Its specificity is unknown. Measured with immunoSEQ multiplex PCR; TCRdb has only the in-frame clones, and not every one. The sample shows about 340,000 clones, over 90% of them seen only once. This entry comes from a study of brain T cells in children with intractable seizures. Overall study findings and caveats: Absence of clones before surgery may stem from lower sequencing depth.

The time point was: blood from clinic visit 5 months post-surgery; TSC patient then seizure free. Surgery cases with the highest brain T cell transcript signatures were chosen for sequencing. Before surgery, patients took at least one anti-epileptic drug. Sequenced material: peripheral blood, taken approximately 5 months after surgery. The source of this sequence is a boy under three years old with tuberous sclerosis and intractable seizures.

For the CDR3, the DNA is TGTGCCAGCAGCTCATCAGGGACGTCATACAATGAGCAGTTCTTC. It is translated as CASSSSGTSYNEQFF. This chain uses TRBV7-9 with TRBJ2-1; D might be TRBD1 or TRBD2, each matching 5 bases. Per the germline V gene, CDR1 is SEHNR and CDR2 is FQNEAQ (reference sequence). The CDR3 extends over 15 amino acids. The germline V and J ends were trimmed by 4 bases and 4 bases, with 14 bases remaining between them. Drawing the rest from reference TRBV7-9 and TRBJ2-1, the complete variable domain is DTGVSQNPRHKITKRGQNVTFRCDPISEHNRLYWYRQTLGQGPEFLTYFQNEAQLEKSRLLSDRFSAERPKGSFSTLEIQRTEQGDSAMYLCASSSSGTSYNEQFFGPGTRLTVL.